Shown below are 16 T cell receptor beta chains from a single sample sequenced in a study of blood T cells in healthy people across ages. Through a sample-barcoded 5' primer and a J-beta primer mix, a second PCR was run for about 6 to 12 cycles. TCRdb independently ran MiXCR on the 5' RACE reads; one entry per CDR3 protein. The data contain around 1,100,000 distinct CDR3 sequences, approximately 38% of them singletons. Sequencing used blood. The receptor set was obtained from a man younger than 30 in good health.

This clonotype was detected a few times. This chain uses TRBV4-1 with TRBJ2-3, with 8 bases matching TRBD1. Per germline, CDR1 MGHRA and CDR2 YSYEKL. CDR3 length equals 15 residues. The trim removed 4 bases at V and 3 bases at J, leaving 6 bases unmatched. The CDR3 nucleotides are TGCGCCAGCAGCCGAAAAACAGGGGGAACAGATACGCAGTATTTT. It specifies CASSRKTGGTDTQYF.

Details on this clonotype: The junction differs from germline at one of its ends, possibly a read error. The chain links TRBV6-2 or TRBV6-3 to TRBJ2-1, with TRBD2 matching over 8 bases. The V gene's germline CDR1 is MNHEY and CDR2 SVGEGT. This CDR3 spans 16 amino acids. The CDR3 is CASSYSGGADYNEQFF. The DNA for the CDR3 is TGTGCCAGCAGCTACTCGGGGGGGGCCGACTACAATGAGCAGTTCTTC.

The rearrangement joins TRBV6-5 to TRBJ2-1, with D unclear. The length of the CDR3 is 18 residues. Trimming removed 3 bases at V and 4 bases at J, with 22 bases between. Germline V gives CDR1 MNHEY, CDR2 SVGAGI. The CDR3 coding sequence is TGTGCCAGCAGTTATATGCGGCAGGCGCTTGTAAAATACAATGAGCAGTTCTTC. This encodes CASSYMRQALVKYNEQFF.

This clonotype has just a few counts. This chain joins TRBV20-1 and TRBJ1-1; possible D gene TRBD1, 6 bases. The CDR3 consists of 14 residues. Germline V gene lookup returns CDR1 DFQATT and CDR2 SNEGSKA (reference sequence). V was pared by 2 bases and J by 1 base, with 11 bases between. CDR3 loop: CSARRVRGNTEAFF. CDR3 sequence (DNA): TGCAGTGCTAGACGGGTCAGGGGGAACACTGAAGCTTTCTTT.

The chain joins TRBV11-3 to TRBJ2-3, with 8 bases matching TRBD1. CDR1 and CDR2 (germline): SGHNT, YENEEA. CDR3 length: 15 residues. Trimming removed 5 bases from V and 2 bases from J; junction bases left unmatched: 6. The CDR3 DNA is TGTGCCAGCAGCCGATCGGGACAGGTCACAGATACGCAGTATTTT. Encoded protein: CASSRSGQVTDTQYF.

This clonotype showed up just a few times. The rearrangement joins TRBV2 to TRBJ1-1; D not resolved. The CDR3 has 15 residues. V shed 4 bases and J shed 1 base, with 13 bases lying between them. Germline CDR1 reads SNHLY; CDR2 reads FYNNEI. CDR3 bases: TGTGCCAGCAGTGCCATGAGTCCCGCGAACACTGAAGCTTTCTTT. Encoded protein: CASSAMSPANTEAFF.

The table lists this clonotype with a few counts. The rearrangement uses TRBV7-6 and TRBJ1-6; D is unresolved. From germline, CDR1 is SGHVS and CDR2 FNYEAQ. The V end was cut by 5 bases, the J end by 5 bases, with 13 bases between. The CDR3 is 15 amino acids. CDR3 coding DNA: TGTGCCAGCAGCGGACGGGAGAACGATAATTCACCCCTCCACTTT. It yields the protein CASSGRENDNSPLHF.

The chain uses TRBV9 and TRBJ1-2; D remains unclear. This CDR3 region has 14 residues. Germline V gene sequence: CDR1 SGDLS, CDR2 YYNGEE. With 5 bases removed from V and 2 bases from J, the gap between germline ends came to 13 bases. CDR3 nucleotides: TGTGCCAGCAGGGGAACGGCAGAGAACTATGGCTACACCTTC. Translating gives CASRGTAENYGYTF.

A few counts support this clonotype. The chain links TRBV7-2 to TRBJ1-2; 8 bases are a match to TRBD1. This CDR3 has 15 amino acids. Looked up from germline, CDR1 is SGHTA and CDR2 is FQGNSA. V lost 2 bases to trimming and J lost 8 bases; unmatched junction nucleotides: 10. CDR3 nucleotide sequence: TGTGCCAGCAGCTTACCCTTTGACAGGGGACGCGGCTACACCTTC. Translated, it gives CASSLPFDRGRGYTF.

This clonotype was recorded a few times. The chain uses TRBV20-1 and TRBJ2-7, with D perhaps assigned TRBD1 or TRBD2 (5 bases each). The CDR3 spans 12 residues. Germline V lookup: CDR1 DFQATT, CDR2 SNEGSKA (reference sequence). Trimming cost V 2 bases and J 6 bases, with 11 bases left between them. The chain's CDR3 is CSARPGTREQYF. In nucleotides, the CDR3 is TGCAGTGCTAGACCGGGGACCCGCGAGCAGTACTTC.

This clonotype was observed a handful of times. This chain connects TRBV20-1 to TRBJ1-5; perhaps TRBD1 as D (5 bases). From germline, CDR1 is DFQATT and CDR2 SNEGSKA (reference sequence). Trimming removed 2 bases from V and 0 bases from J, with 17 bases in between. The CDR3 spans 17 residues. CDR3 sequence reads: CSARPGMGPFSNQPQHF. The CDR3 DNA sequence: TGCAGTGCTAGACCGGGTATGGGACCATTTAGCAATCAGCCCCAGCATTTT.

This sequence joins TRBV7-2 and TRBJ2-5; 9 nucleotides match TRBD2. V lost 2 bases and J lost 1; bases outside the gene matches: 2. This CDR3 spans 15 amino acids. From germline, CDR1 is SGHTA and CDR2 FQGNSA. CDR3 loop: CASSLSGGTQETQYF. The CDR3 DNA is TGTGCCAGCAGCTTAAGCGGGGGGACCCAAGAGACCCAGTACTTC.

This clonotype came up a few times. The chain is built from TRBV20-1 and TRBJ1-4; perhaps TRBD1 as D (6 bases). CDR1 is DFQATT and CDR2 is SNEGSKA in the germline V gene (reference sequence). Trimming shortened V by 6 bases and J by 10 bases, and 18 bases separated the two germline ends. The CDR3 is 13 residues long. CDR3 bases: TGCAGTGCCCCTGAGGGGGGTCGCGGAAAACTGTTTTTT. Translation: CSAPEGGRGKLFF.

This clonotype was counted between two and nine times. The chain couples TRBV7-3 to TRBJ1-2; no definite D call. The CDR3 is made up of 12 amino acids. The V end lost 4 bases, the J end lost 8 bases, and 11 bases lay between the germline ends. The germline gives CDR1 SGHTA, CDR2 FQGTGA. CDR3 sequence: CASSSPAGGYTF. In DNA form, the CDR3 reads TGTGCCAGCAGCTCCCCAGCGGGGGGCTACACCTTC.

The CDR3, as DNA: TGTGCCAGTCGCAGGACTCGCTCAGGTGAAAAACTGTTTTTT. Its protein is CASRRTRSGEKLFF. The chain has TRBV2 and TRBJ1-4; D remains unclear. This CDR3 comprises 14 residues. Germline V gene lookup returns CDR1 SNHLY and CDR2 FYNNEI. Trimming removed 9 bases from V and 7 bases from J, with 18 bases in between.

This clonotype has more than one count but fewer than ten. The chain combines TRBV3-1 with TRBJ2-1; 8 positions match TRBD2. The CDR3 is 15 residues long. Trimming removed 1 base from V and 7 bases from J; junction bases left unmatched: 6. The germline V gene encodes CDR1 LGHDT and CDR2 YNNKEL (reference sequence). The CDR3: CASSQGAGALNEQFF. CDR3 sequence (DNA): TGTGCCAGCAGCCAAGGAGCGGGGGCCCTTAATGAGCAGTTCTTC.